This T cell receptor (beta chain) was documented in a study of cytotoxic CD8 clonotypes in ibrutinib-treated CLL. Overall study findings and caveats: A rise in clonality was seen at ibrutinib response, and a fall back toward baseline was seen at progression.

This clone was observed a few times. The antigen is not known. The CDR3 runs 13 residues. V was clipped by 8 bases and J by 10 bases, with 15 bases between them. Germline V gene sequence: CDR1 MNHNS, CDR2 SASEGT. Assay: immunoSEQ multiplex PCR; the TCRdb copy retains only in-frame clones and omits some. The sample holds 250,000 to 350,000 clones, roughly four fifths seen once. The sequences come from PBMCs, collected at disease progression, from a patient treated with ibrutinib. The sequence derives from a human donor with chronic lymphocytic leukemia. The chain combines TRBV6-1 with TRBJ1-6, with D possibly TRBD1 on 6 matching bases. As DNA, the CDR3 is TGTGCCAGCCTTTCAGGGGCTGGCTCACCCCTCCACTTT. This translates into CASLSGAGSPLHF.